A single TCR beta chain is shown here with its context. Treatment here: oral pan-JAK inhibitor, 5-10 mg twice daily. RNA extraction was followed by reverse transcription into cDNA, which acted as the sequencing template. Measured with immunoSEQ multiplex PCR; TCRdb has only the in-frame clones, and not every one. Of about 130,000 clones listed, 50% to 65% are singletons. This sample was taken from a study of CD8+ T cells in alopecia areata. The specimen was CD8+ T cells sorted from blood, collected at week 4, from a patient treated with tofacitinib. This receptor was obtained from a human donor with alopecia areata.

The CDR3 region has the DNA TGTGCCAGCAGCCAGGGTGAGCACGAGCAGTACTTC. Amino acids: CASSQGEHEQYF. The genes are TRBV9 and TRBJ2-7; TRBD1 is a possible D gene (5 bases). This CDR3 region has 12 residues. In germline, CDR1 is SGDLS, CDR2 YYNGEE. The V gene lost 4 bases and the J gene lost 5 bases, with 10 bases spanning the gap.